The 29 T cell receptor beta chains below were found in one sample sequenced in a study of T cells expressing NK-cell markers. TCRdb re-analyzed the 5' RACE reads; it lists each CDR3 protein once, without DNA. The table for this sample gives 120,000 to 150,000 distinct CDR3 sequences. Sequencing was performed on blood T cells: a sorted CD56 or NKG2C T cell subset, CD4+ or CD8+ T cells, or bulk PBMC T cells (not recorded which). The receptors derive from a man aged 18 to 35 in good health.

The chain uses TRBV7-6 and TRBJ1-1; lacking DNA, the TRBD1 call made by TCRdb goes unchecked. From germline, CDR1 is SGHVS and CDR2 FNYEAQ. The CDR3 totals 17 residues. CDR3 amino acids: CASSLEGTLQSYTEAFF.

This chain uses TRBV5-6 with TRBJ2-1; the TRBD2 assignment by TCRdb is unverifiable without DNA. Looked up from germline, CDR1 is SGHDT and CDR2 is YYEEEE. This CDR3 is 14 amino acids long. Here the CDR3 reads CASSLGTSSNEQFF.

V and J are TRBV7-2 and TRBJ2-7; TCRdb proposes TRBD1, but this gene call is untestable without DNA. From germline, CDR1 is SGHTA and CDR2 FQGNSA. CDR3 length equals 16 residues. The chain's CDR3 is CASSSHRGRWVDEQYF.

The chain couples TRBV6-2 or TRBV6-3 to TRBJ2-7; TCRdb calls TRBD1, which cannot be checked without DNA. Per the germline V gene, CDR1 is MNHEY and CDR2 is SVGEGT. The CDR3 totals 14 residues. The CDR3 here is CASSYEGQGYEQYF.

The chain combines TRBV24-1 with TRBJ2-2; the TRBD1 assignment by TCRdb is unverifiable without DNA. Per germline, CDR1 KGHDR and CDR2 SFDVKD. CDR3 length equals 14 residues. The CDR3 sequence: CATGAGLHVGELFF.

This chain joins TRBV15 and TRBJ2-1. Per the germline V gene, CDR1 is LNHNV and CDR2 is YYDKDF (reference sequence). The CDR3 runs to 16 residues. CDR3 residues: CATSRGTGSNYNEQFF.

The genes are TRBV9 and TRBJ2-3. This CDR3 has 13 amino acids. Looked up from germline, CDR1 is SGDLS and CDR2 is YYNGEE. The CDR3 protein is CASSDSYTDTQYF.

The gene calls are TRBV7-6 and TRBJ2-3; the D call from TCRdb, TRBD1, cannot be confirmed without DNA. The CDR3 totals 18 residues. Germline CDR1 SGHVS, CDR2 FNYEAQ. The CDR3 here is CASSPQPLPGGSPDTQYF.

The V and J genes are TRBV7-9 and TRBJ2-5; no DNA is available, so the TRBD2 call from TCRdb remains unchecked. This CDR3 spans 16 amino acids. Germline V lookup: CDR1 SEHNR, CDR2 FQNEAQ (reference sequence). CDR3 sequence: CASSLVRAGGRETQYF.

V usage is TRBV19 and J usage is TRBJ2-1. CDR3 length equals 13 residues. The germline CDR1 and CDR2 sequences are LNHDA and SQIVND (reference sequence). The chain's CDR3 is CASSPTSANEQFF. The full variable domain, completed using reference TRBV19 and TRBJ2-1, is DGGITQSPKYLFRKEGQNVTLSCEQNLNHDAMYWYRQDPGQGLRLIYYSQIVNDFQKGDIAEGYSVSREKKESFPLTVTSAQKNPTAFYLCASSPTSANEQFFGPGTRLTVL.

This chain joins TRBV14 and TRBJ2-1; the D gene TCRdb calls, TRBD2, cannot be checked with no DNA. CDR1 and CDR2 from the germline V gene are SGHDN and FVKESK. The CDR3 consists of 16 residues. This CDR3 reads CASSQTTSGRLNEQFF.

CDR3 sequence reads: CASRGDRVGNTIYF. The V and J genes are TRBV12-3 or TRBV12-4 and TRBJ1-3; the TRBD1 assignment by TCRdb is unverifiable without DNA. The CDR3 is made up of 14 amino acids.

The V and J genes are TRBV12-3 or TRBV12-4 and TRBJ2-5; the D call from TCRdb, TRBD1, cannot be confirmed without DNA. The CDR3 covers 16 residues. This chain's CDR3 is CASSLEDRMAKETQYF.

The J gene is TRBJ1-1, the V gene TRBV11-2; TCRdb gives TRBD1 as the D gene, but with no DNA this cannot be confirmed. This CDR3 is 15 amino acids long. Germline lookup yields CDR1 SGHAT and CDR2 FQNNGV. CDR3 loop: CASSYGTAPNTEAFF.

The J gene is TRBJ1-4, the V gene TRBV11-2. CDR1 is SGHAT, CDR2 FQNNGV, per germline. The CDR3 has 15 residues. The CDR3 reads CASSLTKALGEKLFF.

The chain employs TRBV28 and TRBJ2-1; TCRdb reports TRBD1, a call that lacks DNA to check it against. Germline V CDR1 and CDR2: MDHEN, SYDVKM. The CDR3 is 17 residues long. CDR3 sequence reads: CASSLGGHSDSYNEQFF.

V gene TRBV30 combines with J gene TRBJ1-1; TCRdb's D call of TRBD1 is untestable without DNA. The germline gives CDR1 GTSNPN, CDR2 SVGIG (reference sequence). The CDR3 contains 15 residues. This chain's CDR3 is CAWSVSPGGNTEAFF.

The chain is built from TRBV10-3 and TRBJ2-2; TCRdb's D gene call, TRBD1, goes unchecked for lack of DNA. The CDR3 has 20 residues. The germline V gene has CDR1 ENHRY and CDR2 SYGVKD. The CDR3 region is CAISDRLAGDPETVAGELFF.

The chain uses TRBV6-2 or TRBV6-3 and TRBJ2-3; TCRdb's D gene call, TRBD2, goes unchecked for lack of DNA. Germline V gene lookup returns CDR1 MNHEY and CDR2 SVGEGT. The CDR3 runs to 17 residues. CDR3: CASSFRTSGPDTDTQYF.

The chain uses TRBV7-9 and TRBJ2-1; TCRdb proposes TRBD1, but this gene call is untestable without DNA. There are 16 residues in the CDR3. CDR1 is SEHNR and CDR2 is FQNEAQ in the germline V gene (reference sequence). CDR3 loop: CASRATGRKEAGEQFF.

The rearrangement joins TRBV7-9 to TRBJ2-2; TCRdb's D gene call, TRBD1, goes unchecked for lack of DNA. Germline V lookup: CDR1 SEHNR, CDR2 FQNEAQ (reference sequence). The CDR3 runs 17 residues. The CDR3 is CASSLVWQGLNTGELFF.

V gene TRBV7-8 combines with J gene TRBJ2-1; there is no DNA to check the TCRdb D call of TRBD2. Germline lookup yields CDR1 SGHVS and CDR2 FQNEAQ. CDR3 length equals 15 residues. The CDR3 sequence is CASSLAGGQFNEQFF.

The CDR3: CSARADRPLQGYTF. The genes are TRBV20-1 and TRBJ1-2; the D call from TCRdb, TRBD1, cannot be confirmed without DNA. The CDR3 is made up of 14 amino acids. Germline assignment: CDR1 DFQATT and CDR2 SNEGSKA (reference sequence).

J is TRBJ2-1 and V is TRBV12-3 or TRBV12-4; TCRdb reports TRBD1, a call that lacks DNA to check it against. CDR3 size: 15 residues. CDR3: CASSTRIPPFGEQFF.

The rearrangement uses TRBV20-1 and TRBJ1-1. Per germline, CDR1 DFQATT and CDR2 SNEGSKA (reference sequence). CDR3 length: 12 residues. CDR3 region: CSASSEGTEAFF.

The chain joins TRBV24-1 to TRBJ1-1; there is no DNA to check the TCRdb D call of TRBD1. The CDR3 is 13 residues long. CDR1 and CDR2 from the germline V gene are KGHDR and SFDVKD. The CDR3 reads CATRGEGATEAFF.

This rearrangement joins TRBV9 to TRBJ1-4; the D call of TRBD1 rests on TCRdb alone, since no DNA is present to check it. Germline values: CDR1 SGDLS, CDR2 YYNGEE. The CDR3 covers 16 residues. The CDR3 loop is CASSVGPGQINEKLFF.

This CDR3 reads CASTPTSVNYEQYF. V and J are TRBV19 and TRBJ2-7; the D call of TRBD2 rests on TCRdb alone, since no DNA is present to check it. Per germline, CDR1 LNHDA and CDR2 SQIVND (reference sequence). The CDR3 spans 14 residues.

The chain combines TRBV4-2 with TRBJ2-2; with no DNA, the TCRdb D assignment of TRBD1 cannot be verified. Germline CDR1 LGHNA, CDR2 YNFKEQ. CDR3 length: 17 residues. CDR3 region: CASSRQSGAGSTGELFF.